The 15 T cell receptor beta chains below come from one sample, sequenced in a study of radiotherapy plus CTLA-4 blockade in lung cancer. The protocol was immunoSEQ multiplex PCR, while the TCRdb copy is restricted to in-frame clones and leaves out a portion. Counted here are approximately 97,000 clones, about 83% occurring once; the ten biggest clones make up around 0.79%. The material sequenced was peripheral blood, taken from a patient treated with radiotherapy plus ipilimumab. The receptor set was obtained from a human donor with non-small cell lung cancer who had stable disease on radiotherapy plus ipilimumab.

The J gene is TRBJ2-5, the V gene TRBV6-5, with 9 nucleotides matching TRBD1. The CDR3 totals 15 residues. J gave up 5 bases and V 6 bases, and 10 bases lay outside the gene matches. Germline V lookup: CDR1 MNHEY, CDR2 SVGAGI. The CDR3, as DNA: TGTGCCAGCAGCGCAACGACAGGGGGTCGGGAGACCCAGTACTTC. The encoded protein is CASSATTGGRETQYF.

The chain recombines TRBV28 with TRBJ2-7; 8 bases match TRBD1. From germline, CDR1 is MDHEN and CDR2 SYDVKM. The length of the CDR3 is 11 residues. V lost 7 bases and J lost 6; bases outside the gene matches: 2. The CDR3 loop reads CASTRGLEQYF. The CDR3 DNA reads as TGTGCCAGCACCAGGGGGCTCGAGCAGTACTTC. Full variable domain (remainder filled in from reference TRBV28 and TRBJ2-7): DVKVTQSSRYLVKRTGEKVFLECVQDMDHENMFWYRQDPGLGLRLIYFSYDVKMKEKGDIPEGYSVSREKKERFSLILESASTNQTSMYLCASTRGLEQYFGPGTRLTVT.

The V call is TRBV9, the J call TRBJ2-1; D perhaps matches TRBD2 (5 bases). Trimming took 4 bases from V and 1 from J, leaving 15 bases between them. The CDR3 is 16 amino acids. Germline CDR1 is SGDLS and CDR2 is YYNGEE. The CDR3 DNA is TGTGCCAGCAGCCCCCTGGCGGGTGCTTCCTACAATGAGCAGTTCTTC. Protein: CASSPLAGASYNEQFF.

The chain recombines TRBV19 with TRBJ2-7; 10 bases fit TRBD1. Per germline, CDR1 LNHDA and CDR2 SQIVND (reference sequence). Trimming at V came to 3 bases and at J to 2 bases, leaving 4 bases not matched to a gene. The CDR3 totals 15 residues. CDR3 DNA sequence: TGTGCCAGTAGTATTGAGGACAGGGGGGCCTACGAGCAGTACTTC. Its protein product is CASSIEDRGAYEQYF. The variable domain in full, with the rest retrieved from reference TRBV19 and TRBJ2-7, is DGGITQSPKYLFRKEGQNVTLSCEQNLNHDAMYWYRQDPGQGLRLIYYSQIVNDFQKGDIAEGYSVSREKKESFPLTVTSAQKNPTAFYLCASSIEDRGAYEQYFGPGTRLTVT.

This clone was observed once. The V and J genes are TRBV11-1 and TRBJ2-5, with D possibly TRBD1 on 6 matching bases. Germline V gene lookup returns CDR1 SGHAT and CDR2 FQDESV (reference sequence). V was clipped by 2 bases and J by 7 bases, with 14 bases between them. There are 14 residues in the CDR3. The CDR3 DNA reads TGTGCCAGCAGCTTATACAGGGCAGGAGGGACCCAGTACTTC. It codes for CASSLYRAGGTQYF.

The rearrangement uses TRBV28 and TRBJ2-5, with TRBD1 matching over 10 bases. The V gene end was trimmed by 6 bases and the J gene end by 5 bases; junction bases not matched to a gene: 3. Per the germline V gene, CDR1 is MDHEN and CDR2 is SYDVKM. The length of the CDR3 is 13 residues. The CDR3 loop is CASRDRGPETQYF. The CDR3 nucleotides are TGTGCCAGCAGAGACAGGGGGCCGGAGACCCAGTACTTC.

The DNA for the CDR3 is TGTGCCAGCAGTGCGGCAGGGCGGAATGAGCAGTTCTTC. The encoded protein is CASSAAGRNEQFF. V is TRBV25-1 and J is TRBJ2-1; D is possibly TRBD1 (5 bases). Trimming took off 4 bases at V and 7 bases at J, with 11 bases between the two ends. Germline V gives CDR1 MGHDK, CDR2 SYGVNS. This CDR3 is 13 amino acids long.

The chain couples TRBV7-6 to TRBJ2-2, with D perhaps TRBD1 (5 bases). CDR3 length equals 15 residues. Germline CDR1 and CDR2: SGHVS and FNYEAQ. V shed 0 bases and J shed 4 bases, with 9 bases lying between them. CDR3 sequence (DNA): TGTGCCAGCAGCTTAGCGCGCCAGGGCACCGGGGAGCTGTTTTTT. Translated, it gives CASSLARQGTGELFF.

V is TRBV29-1 and J is TRBJ2-3; D remains unclear. The CDR3 loop spans 13 amino acids. V was pared by 5 bases and J by 3 bases, with 12 bases between. Germline CDR1 reads SQVTM; CDR2 reads ANQGSEA. CDR3: CSVLVMETDTQYF. CDR3 in DNA: TGCAGCGTTTTGGTTATGGAAACAGATACGCAGTATTTT.

The chain uses TRBV9 and TRBJ1-5; D might be TRBD1 (6 bases). Germline-derived CDR1 and CDR2 are SGDLS and YYNGEE. V lost 0 bases to trimming and J lost 7 bases, with 17 bases between them. CDR3 length: 16 amino acids. This CDR3 reads CASSVDGGGGPQPQHF. CDR3 coding DNA: TGTGCCAGCAGCGTAGATGGAGGAGGGGGGCCCCAGCCCCAGCATTTT. Full variable domain (outside the CDR3, taken from reference TRBV9 and TRBJ1-5): DSGVTQTPKHLITATGQRVTLRCSPRSGDLSVYWYQQSLDQGLQFLIQYYNGEERAKGNILERFSAQQFPDLHSELNLSSLELGDSALYFCASSVDGGGGPQPQHFGDGTRLSIL.

The chain employs TRBV18 and TRBJ1-6; D is undetermined. V gave up 4 bases and J gave up 7 bases, with 17 bases separating them. The CDR3 is 16 amino acids. Germline CDR1 and CDR2: KGHSH and LQKENI. In DNA, the CDR3 is TGTGCCAGCTCACTATCTCAAGAAAGGTCCAATTCACCCCTCCACTTT. Amino acid sequence: CASSLSQERSNSPLHF.

In DNA, the CDR3 is TGTGCCAGTAGTAGGGGGGGGAGCTACGAGCAGTACTTC. Amino acids: CASSRGGSYEQYF. This chain connects TRBV19 to TRBJ2-7; 7 nucleotides agree with TRBD2. CDR3 size: 13 residues. The germline V gene encodes CDR1 LNHDA and CDR2 SQIVND (reference sequence). With V trimmed by 4 bases and J by 3 bases, 3 bases remained unmatched.

The V gene is TRBV2, the J gene TRBJ1-2; no reliable D call. V was shortened by 10 bases and J by 8 bases, with 14 bases between the two germline ends. This CDR3 contains 11 residues. The germline gives CDR1 SNHLY, CDR2 FYNNEI. The DNA for the CDR3 is TGTGCCATCGGGATGGATCGAGGCTACACCTTC. Encoded protein: CAIGMDRGYTF.

This clone was found a few times. CDR3 in amino acids: CAWSVRNTIYF. The DNA for the CDR3 is TGTGCCTGGAGTGTACGGAACACCATATATTTT. This chain links TRBV30 with TRBJ1-3; D remains ambiguous. The CDR3 is 11 amino acids. Trimming left V 0 bases short and J 7 bases short, with 4 bases between. CDR1 and CDR2 (germline): GTSNPN, SVGIG (reference sequence).

This sequence joins TRBV11-1 and TRBJ2-2; 9 positions agree with TRBD1. CDR1 and CDR2 from the germline V gene are SGHAT and FQDESV (reference sequence). The CDR3 runs 15 residues. Germline trimming cut 8 bases from V and 4 bases from J; bases unmatched to any gene: 8. This CDR3 reads CASRGDRVATGELFF. The CDR3 DNA follows: TGTGCCAGCCGCGGGGACAGGGTAGCCACCGGGGAGCTGTTTTTT.